This TCR beta chain was observed in a study of blood T cell repertoires in COVID-19. Study-level information: Nucleic acid was either cDNA or gDNA, and it came from T cells, B-cell-depleted T cells, or PBMCs.

Generated by immunoSEQ multiplex PCR, the TCRdb table keeps only in-frame clones and is missing some. The table lists about 190,000 clones, less than 80% of them singletons. Germline CDR1 is ENHRY and CDR2 is SYGVKD. With 6 bases clipped from V and 5 bases from J, the junction kept 19 bases outside the gene matches. The CDR3 contains 18 residues. Sequenced material: peripheral blood. The gene calls are TRBV10-3 and TRBJ2-1; 7 nucleotides align to TRBD2. This TCR derives from a man between 50 and 59 years old who had recovered from COVID-19. The chain's CDR3 is CAIRNELGGGSLDNEQFF. The DNA of the CDR3 is TGTGCCATCAGGAACGAACTCGGTGGCGGGAGTTTGGACAATGAGCAGTTCTTC.